These T cell receptor beta chains were read from a single sample in a study of blood T cell repertoires in COVID-19. TCRdb keeps only in-frame clones here, not all; method: immunoSEQ multiplex PCR. Of over 75,000 clones listed, just under 85% are singletons. The material sequenced was peripheral blood. The receptors were gathered from a man between 65 and 80 years old with acute or convalescent COVID-19. Each CDR3 is given with its conserved first and last residue. A D gene is named only where the DNA matches it firmly. Clone size is given for some rows only: seen once, a few or many times, or a class if the clone is expanded.

v_call	cdr3_length	d_call	j_call	clone_size	cdr3_nt	cdr3_aa
TRBV7-9	16	-	TRBJ2-5	-	TGTGCCAGCAGCCCCAACTCGGGACTTTCACAAGAGACCCAGTACTTC	CASSPNSGLSQETQYF
TRBV4-2	13	TRBD1	TRBJ2-1	-	TGTGCCACCTTAGGGACAGGGGAACGGGAGCAGTTCTTC	CATLGTGEREQFF
TRBV28	12	-	TRBJ1-1	-	TGTGCCAGCAGTTTAGCGGGGGGAGAAGCTTTCTTT	CASSLAGGEAFF
TRBV6-2/TRBV6-3	15	-	TRBJ1-5	-	TGTGCCAGCAGTTACAAGGGATGGGGGGATCAGCCCCAGCATTTT	CASSYKGWGDQPQHF
TRBV18	14	-	TRBJ1-2	once	TGTGCCAGCTCACCAGAGTCCGGAGCTTATGGCTACACCTTC	CASSPESGAYGYTF
TRBV11-3	15	TRBD1	TRBJ2-7	-	TGTGCCAGCAGCGTAAACTCAGGGGGCGCGGGGGAGCAGTACTTC	CASSVNSGGAGEQYF
TRBV19	13	-	TRBJ1-1	-	TGTGCCAGTAGCGCGGGGGCTAACACTGAAGCTTTCTTT	CASSAGANTEAFF
TRBV7-9	13	-	TRBJ1-5	-	TGTGCCAGCAGCTTAGGGGGGGATCAGCCCCAGCATTTT	CASSLGGDQPQHF
TRBV5-1	13	-	TRBJ1-3	-	TGCGCCAGCAGCTCGTACTCTGGAAACACCATATATTTT	CASSSYSGNTIYF
TRBV19	16	-	TRBJ1-2	-	TGTGCCAGTAGCGCTAATAGTCCCGCCGAAAGCTATGGCTACACCTTC	CASSANSPAESYGYTF
TRBV5-1	14	TRBD1	TRBJ2-7	few	TGCGCCAGCAGCCCCCCGGGACAGGACACCGAGCAGTACTTC	CASSPPGQDTEQYF
TRBV3-1/TRBV3-2	13	-	TRBJ1-2	-	TGTGCCAGCAGCCCCAGGGGAAGTTATGGCTACACCTTC	CASSPRGSYGYTF
TRBV2	15	TRBD2	TRBJ2-2	-	TGTGCCAGCATACGGGAGGCAGCGAACACCGGGGAGCTGTTTTTT	CASIREAANTGELFF
TRBV5-1	15	-	TRBJ1-1	once	TGCGCCAGCAGCTTGGACAGGGCCCAGAACACTGAAGCTTTCTTT	CASSLDRAQNTEAFF
TRBV5-8	18	TRBD2	TRBJ2-1	-	TGTGCCAGCAGCTCGGGAAATTTGGGACTACTTTCCTACAATGAGCAGTTCTTC	CASSSGNLGLLSYNEQFF